This T cell receptor (beta chain) was sequenced for a study of OX40 agonist ivuxolimab in advanced cancers. Study-wide context: Ivuxolimab, an agonist antibody against OX40 (CD134), was given to patients.

The sample holds one count of this clone. The CDR3 loop spans 12 amino acids. Germline loops: CDR1 SGHTA, CDR2 FQGNSA. Deletions cut 2 bases from V and 2 bases from J, with 4 bases between. Assay: immunoSEQ multiplex PCR; the TCRdb copy retains only in-frame clones and omits some. Here the sample spans 130,000 or so clones, 90% being singletons. The genes are TRBV7-2 and TRBJ2-7; D is unclear. This TCR derives from an adult with an advanced solid tumor such as melanoma, head and neck, liver or kidney cancer. The material was CD4+ or CD8+ T cells sorted from blood, obtained in a trial of the OX40 agonist ivuxolimab. The chain's CDR3 is CASSLLTYEQYF. Here the CDR3 DNA reads TGTGCCAGCAGCTTATTAACCTACGAGCAGTACTTC.